This T cell receptor beta chain was captured by sequencing in a study of T cells in Graves' hyperthyroidism and ophthalmopathy. Authors of the study amplified TCR beta CDR3 regions from RNA transcripts. HTBI primers were used for first-round RT-PCR of the TCR CDR3. MiXCR was run by TCRdb on the multiplex PCR reads, yielding one entry per CDR3 protein. The sample lists roughly 570,000 distinct CDR3 sequences; approximately 44% were seen once. Patients having uncontrolled infection, another autoimmune disease, pregnancy or lactation were not included. Trimming removed 4 bases from V and 4 bases from J; junction bases left unmatched: 16. The germline gives CDR1 SGDLS, CDR2 YYNGEE. The CDR3 length is 17 residues.

This TCR derives from an adult woman with Graves' disease, either hyperthyroidism or ophthalmopathy (not recorded which). Sequencing used peripheral blood or thyroid tissue (not recorded which). This chain uses TRBV9 with TRBJ2-7, with 8 bases fitting TRBD2. The CDR3 sequence is CASSQTGNAGGRYEQYF. CDR3 in DNA: TGTGCCAGCAGCCAAACCGGTAACGCGGGAGGTCGGTACGAGCAGTACTTC.